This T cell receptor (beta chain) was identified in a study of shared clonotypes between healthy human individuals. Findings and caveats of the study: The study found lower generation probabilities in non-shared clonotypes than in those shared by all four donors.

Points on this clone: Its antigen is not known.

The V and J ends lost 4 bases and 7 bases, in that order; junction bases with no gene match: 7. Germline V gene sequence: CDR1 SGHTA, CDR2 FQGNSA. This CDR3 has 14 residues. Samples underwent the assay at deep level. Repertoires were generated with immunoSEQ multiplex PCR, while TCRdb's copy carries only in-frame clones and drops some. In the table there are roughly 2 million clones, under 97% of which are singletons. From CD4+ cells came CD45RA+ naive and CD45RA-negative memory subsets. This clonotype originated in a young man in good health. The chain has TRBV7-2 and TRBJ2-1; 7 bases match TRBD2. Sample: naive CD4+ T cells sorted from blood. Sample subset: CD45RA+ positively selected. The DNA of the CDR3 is TGTGCCAGCAGCTACTCCGGGACTACAAATGAGCAGTTCTTC. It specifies CASSYSGTTNEQFF.